This T cell receptor (beta chain) was captured in a study of blood T cell repertoires in COVID-19. The V and J ends lost 1 base and 8 bases, in that order; junction bases with no gene match: 6. In germline, CDR1 is LNHNV, CDR2 YYDKDF (reference sequence). The CDR3 spans 16 residues. Per the original methods: Reference gene primer amplification in the assay estimated nucleated cell counts. Sequencing was performed with immunoSEQ multiplex PCR; in TCRdb, only in-frame clones are kept and a portion is missing. The V and J calls and clone size are taken from that table; D and trimming were inferred from the DNA. The data show roughly 150,000 clones, 80% to 85% seen once. Ages ranged from roughly 18 to 100 years, with residence in 24 US areas.

The sequence derives from a man between 65 and 85 years old who had been exposed to COVID-19. This chain joins TRBV15 and TRBJ1-6; 9 bases match TRBD1. Sequencing was performed on PBMCs or T cells enriched from blood (not recorded which). The CDR3 DNA follows: TGTGCCACCAGCAGAGGCCGGACAGGGGATTATTCACCCCTCCACTTT. This translates into CATSRGRTGDYSPLHF.